This TCR beta chain was captured by sequencing in a study of T cell clonality in common variable immunodeficiency. V lost 8 bases and J lost 0; bases outside the gene matches: 10. Germline V CDR1 and CDR2: SGHVS, FQNEAQ. This CDR3 contains 16 residues. As concerns this clone: Its specificity is unknown. A much bigger clone sits one base away, suggesting this may be a read error. The read finishes 3 residues shy of the CDR3 end, and the germline J gene is used to complete it.

Study-level findings and limits: CVID patient heterogeneity limited repertoire-clinical complication correlations.

Sequencing used immunoSEQ multiplex PCR; TCRdb keeps in-frame clones, though not all of them. The sample shows roughly 60,000 clones, none of them appearing just once. The sequencing input was peripheral blood mononuclear cells. This sequence originates from a person between 18 and 70 years old in good health. The gene calls are TRBV7-8 and TRBJ2-3; 8 bases line up with TRBD2. CDR3 protein: CASGPSPSGSTDTQYF. CDR3 DNA (partial): TGTGCCAGCGGCCCTAGCCCTAGCGGGAGCACAGATACG. Based on the CDR3 plus reference TRBV7-8 and TRBJ2-3, the full variable domain is GAGVSQSPRYKVAKRGQDVALRCDPISGHVSLFWYQQALGQGPEFLTYFQNEAQLDKSGLPSDRFFAERPEGSVSTLKIQRTQQEDSAVYLCASGPSPSGSTDTQYFGPGTRLTVL.